The source of this T cell receptor beta chain is a study of blood T cells in healthy people across ages (dated by TCRdb to the mid-2010s). Context from the whole study: In model experiments, roughly one uniquely barcoded TCR beta cDNA molecule per two T cells was captured by template switching. Donors were grouped into four age groups: young (average roughly 15 years), middle-aged (about 38), aged (around 62) and long-lived (about 90). To avoid experimental bias, donors of different ages were distributed randomly across sequencing lanes. For two donors (one aged 18 to 30 and one aged 80 or older), the study analyzed two additional independent replicas of 1 million unique cDNA reads from the same blood draw. The study measured age-related changes in TCR beta repertoire diversity using deep sequencing normalized with unique cDNA molecular identifiers. General findings and caveats noted by the study authors: Estimates of total diversity based on one million sequenced T cells were considered lower bounds and underestimates. Bulk unsorted PBMC profiling prevented conclusive comparison of naive and antigen-experienced compartments. The percentage of naive T cells measured by flow cytometry correlated strongly with observed TCR beta diversity. Observed TCR beta diversity per million T cells fell roughly linearly with age, and a significant reduction was already apparent by age around 40. Because the CMV infection status of the donors was unknown, age-related changes in expanded clonotypes may potentially have been confounded. Compared with the aged group, the long-lived group had more naive CD4+ T cells, fewer expanded clones and increased TCR diversity, a pattern suggesting age selection.

About this clonotype: No cognate antigen has been identified for it. A read error is possible here, since a much larger clone lies one base away.

To prepare the library, 5' RACE was applied. The instrument given in TCRdb is Illumina HiSeq 2500. A second PCR of about 7 to 12 cycles was performed with a sample-barcoded 5' primer and a J-beta primer mix. A template-switch 5' adaptor carrying 12 random nucleotides introduced a unique molecular identifier onto each TCR beta cDNA molecule. Each sample yielded at least 3 million CDR3-containing paired-end reads. All of the RNA was converted into first-strand cDNA using the Mint cDNA synthesis kit, with a TRBC-specific oligonucleotide serving as the primer. After uracil-DNA glycosylase treatment, a first 18-cycle PCR used universal primers M1SS and BC2_uni_R on all cDNA. On the authors' methods: Normalization of each sample was performed by random selection of 1 million high-quality reads, each carrying a distinct molecular identifier. Instead of being binned into consensus sequences, reads with shared molecular identifiers were discarded. MiTCR, run with a Q25 quality threshold and the strictest error-elimination algorithm, handled CDR3 identification, clonotype clustering and error correction. A nonparametric unseen species model with Euler transformation was used to estimate lower-bound total TCR beta diversity. TCRdb reprocessed the public reads (quality trimming at Q25 with fastp, clone calling with MiXCR) and kept in-frame beta chains. Identical CDR3 proteins give one entry, which carries the most common genes and DNA. The V and J calls, along with clone size, are taken from TCRdb and not from the paper's own processing. This sample comprises about 1.6 million distinct CDR3 sequences, about 31% of them detected only once. Together, the top ten hold about 11% of the sample.

The approximately 41 donors, aged about 6 to 100 years, were systemically healthy Caucasian individuals from Russia. Ten milliliters of peripheral blood were drawn from each donor into EDTA-treated Vacutainer tubes. Ficoll-Paque density-gradient centrifugation was used to isolate PBMCs, with at least 7 million per sample. Total RNA was extracted from PBMCs with Trizol reagent, with at least 5.5 micrograms obtained per sample. For every donor, an aliquot of PBMCs went through flow cytometry to measure the percentages of naive CD45RAhigh/CD27high T cells. From the cysteine through the phenylalanine, the CDR3 covers 12 amino acids. Kept here is only the CDR3 DNA, which spans 36 bases and is read in frame from base 1. CDR1 and CDR2 were assigned from the germline V gene as SQVTM and ANQGSEA.

The V and J segments used are TRBV29-1 and TRBJ2-3; the D segment cannot be called with confidence. The TCR sequence derives from a woman aged 30 to 39 in good health. The sequenced sample consisted of blood. The CDR3 has the sequence CSIELRPDTQYF. The bases are TGCAGCATTGAGCTTCGCCCAGATACGCAGTATTTT.